The 28 T cell receptor beta chains listed next were all sequenced from one sample in a study of CD8+CD57+ T cells in acquired aplastic anemia. Patients chosen for sequencing had CD8+CD57+ cells that had expanded, as shown by flow cytometry. The TCR beta profiling, which covered VDJ combination and CDR3 sequence, was carried out using genomic DNA as the template. Via MiXCR, TCRdb re-called the reads, giving one row per CDR3 protein. The table shows around 79,000 distinct CDR3 sequences, with 70% occurring only once. Material: sorted CD4+, CD8+, or CD8+CD57+ T cells (not recorded which) from PBMCs. These receptors were taken from a human donor with aplastic anemia.

Turning to this clonotype: The junction does not match germline at one end; this may be a read error. The chain combines TRBV2 with TRBJ2-1; 12 bases map to TRBD2. The CDR3 sequence is 16 residues long. CDR1 is SNHLY and CDR2 is FYNNEI in the germline V gene. In DNA, the CDR3 is TGTGCCAGCAGTGACAACCTAGCGGGGGGGTGGAATGAGCAGTCCTTC. It yields the protein CASSDNLAGGWNEQSF.

The chain recombines TRBV2 with TRBJ1-6; D is unresolved. The length of the CDR3 is 14 residues. Trimming pared 6 bases from V and 10 bases from J, leaving 16 bases between. CDR1 is SNHLY, CDR2 FYNNEI, per germline. Here the CDR3 DNA reads TGTGCCAGCAGCGACATTGAGGAGGACTCACCCCTCCACTTT. Translated: CASSDIEEDSPLHF.

The gene calls are TRBV19 and TRBJ1-4, with 7 bases lining up with TRBD1. The V and J ends lost 4 bases and 5 bases, in that order; junction bases with no gene match: 7. This CDR3 spans 15 amino acids. CDR1 and CDR2 (germline): LNHDA, SQIVND (reference sequence). In DNA form, the CDR3 reads TGTGCCAGTAGTAGATCTCTGGACAGGAATGAAAAACTGTTTTTT. This gives the protein CASSRSLDRNEKLFF.

The chain couples TRBV4-1 to TRBJ2-3; 12 nucleotides agree with TRBD2. This CDR3 comprises 21 residues. Germline V gene sequence: CDR1 MGHRA, CDR2 YSYEKL. Trimming at V came to 3 bases and at J to 1 base, leaving 17 bases not matched to a gene. CDR3 bases: TGCGCCAGCAGCCACGGGACTAGCGGGTCACCGCGGGTAGGAGGCACAGATACGCAGTATTTT. Residues: CASSHGTSGSPRVGGTDTQYF.

V and J are TRBV7-9 and TRBJ1-2, with D unresolved. The CDR3 is 14 residues long. The germline V gene has CDR1 SEHNR and CDR2 FQNEAQ (reference sequence). The V gene lost 5 bases and the J gene lost 2 bases, with 12 bases spanning the gap. The CDR3 region has the DNA TGTGCCAGCAGCCAAGGGATAGGGAACTATGGCTACACCTTC. This encodes CASSQGIGNYGYTF.

The chain joins TRBV25-1 to TRBJ2-7, with D perhaps TRBD2 (5 bases). V lost 2 bases, J lost 5 bases, and 13 bases lay in between. This CDR3 region has 14 residues. Germline CDR1 reads MGHDK; CDR2 reads SYGVNS. CDR3 loop: CASSETLRADEQYF. DNA for the CDR3: TGTGCCAGCAGTGAAACCTTAAGAGCGGACGAGCAGTACTTC.

This sequence joins TRBV20-1 and TRBJ2-1; 13 bases line up with TRBD2. The V and J ends lost 3 bases and 12 bases, in that order; junction bases with no gene match: 14. Germline V gene lookup returns CDR1 DFQATT and CDR2 SNEGSKA (reference sequence). The CDR3 length is 16 residues. CDR3 residues: CSASSLSTSGGKPQFF. The CDR3 nucleotides are TGCAGTGCTAGTTCCTTGTCGACTAGCGGGGGGAAACCGCAGTTCTTC.

This clonotype is medium-sized. The chain recombines TRBV9 with TRBJ1-1, with D hard to call. The V end was cut by 3 bases, the J end by 1 base, with 4 bases between. Germline CDR1 is SGDLS and CDR2 is YYNGEE. The CDR3 loop spans 12 amino acids. The CDR3 nucleotides read TGTGCCAGCAGCGGATCGAACACTGAAGCTTTCTTT. It translates to CASSGSNTEAFF.

The table lists this clonotype with a few counts. One junction end does not reproduce the germline sequence, and a read error may be involved. The rearrangement joins TRBV15 to TRBJ2-7; no reliable D call. The V gene's germline CDR1 is LNHNV and CDR2 YYDKDF (reference sequence). This CDR3 has 13 amino acids. DNA of the CDR3: TGTGCCACCAAGTTGCCTCTCTCCCACGAGCAGTACTTC. It encodes CATKLPLSHEQYF.

The chain recombines TRBV25-1 with TRBJ1-2; D remains ambiguous. V was trimmed by 3 bases and J by 4 bases, leaving 9 bases between them. The germline V gene has CDR1 MGHDK and CDR2 SYGVNS. The CDR3 contains 13 residues. This CDR3 is CASSDSRIYGYTF. The CDR3 bases are TGTGCCAGCAGTGACAGCCGGATCTATGGCTACACCTTC.

The V and J genes are TRBV19 and TRBJ2-7, with a possible D match to TRBD1 (5 bases). The germline V gene encodes CDR1 LNHDA and CDR2 SQIVND (reference sequence). CDR3 length: 14 amino acids. The V and J ends lost 5 bases and 5 bases respectively, with 16 bases between them. CDR3 residues: CASSESGLVHEQYF. CDR3 coding DNA: TGTGCCAGTAGTGAGTCAGGGTTGGTCCACGAGCAGTACTTC.

The chain couples TRBV29-1 to TRBJ2-7; D is perhaps TRBD1 (6 bases). Germline loops: CDR1 SQVTM, CDR2 ANQGSEA. The CDR3 is 15 amino acids. The V and J ends lost 4 bases and 3 bases respectively, with 19 bases between them. The DNA of the CDR3 is TGCAGCGTTGCCAGGGGTCACAGATCGGGCTACGAGCAGTACTTC. Translating it yields CSVARGHRSGYEQYF.

The chain has TRBV10-3 and TRBJ2-7; 10 positions agree with TRBD1. Germline CDR1 is ENHRY and CDR2 is SYGVKD. This CDR3 comprises 12 residues. V lost 6 bases and J lost 6; bases outside the gene matches: 2. This chain's CDR3 is CAIRTGGSEQYF. Here the CDR3 DNA reads TGTGCCATCAGGACAGGGGGCTCCGAGCAGTACTTC.

Concerning this clonotype itself: Given the absence of the conserved phenylalanine or tryptophan at the CDR3 end, a read error is likely. V gene TRBV29-1 combines with J gene TRBJ2-1, with unresolved D. Deletions cut 4 bases from V and 2 bases from J, with 9 bases between. In germline, CDR1 is SQVTM, CDR2 ANQGSEA. The CDR3 contains 13 residues. The CDR3 sequence: CSVVDGTYNEQFS. The CDR3 coding sequence is TGCAGCGTTGTAGATGGCACCTACAATGAGCAGTTCTCC.

This clonotype was found a few times. V and J are TRBV19 and TRBJ2-3; D is uncertain. The V and J ends lost 5 bases and 0 bases respectively, with 9 bases between them. CDR3 size: 14 residues. Germline V gene data show CDR1 as LNHDA and CDR2 as SQIVND (reference sequence). The CDR3 DNA reads TGTGCCAGTAGTCTATCGAGTAGCACAGATACGCAGTATTTT. This sequence encodes CASSLSSSTDTQYF.

This chain joins TRBV7-8 and TRBJ1-1, with D unresolved. V dropped 2 bases and J dropped 7 bases, with 14 bases sitting between them. This CDR3 region has 14 residues. CDR1 and CDR2 (germline): SGHVS, FQNEAQ. The CDR3 is CASSLREGGDEAFF. CDR3 coding DNA: TGTGCCAGCAGCTTAAGAGAAGGCGGGGATGAAGCTTTCTTT.

CDR3 nucleotide sequence: TGCGCCAGCTCCCAAGGGGGCGCAGACGATGAGCAGTTCTTC. Its protein is CASSQGGADDEQFF. The chain carries TRBV5-1 and TRBJ2-1, with 7 bases identical to TRBD1. V dropped 7 bases and J dropped 8; count of bases not matched to a gene: 12. The CDR3 sequence is 14 residues long. From germline, CDR1 is SGHRS and CDR2 YFSETQ. The variable domain in full, completed from reference TRBV5-1 and TRBJ2-1, reads KAGVTQTPRYLIKTRGQQVTLSCSPISGHRSVSWYQQTPGQGLQFLFEYFSETQRNKGNFPGRFSGRQFSNSRSEMNVSTLELGDSALYLCASSQGGADDEQFFGPGTRLTVL.

This chain uses TRBV10-3 with TRBJ2-5; D is tentatively TRBD1 or TRBD2 (5 bases each). CDR1 and CDR2 from the germline V gene are ENHRY and SYGVKD. The CDR3 has 13 amino acids. The germline V and J ends were trimmed by 7 bases and 0 bases, with 9 bases remaining between them. The CDR3 loop reads CAIKPGHQETQYF. In DNA, the CDR3 is TGTGCCATCAAACCGGGACACCAAGAGACCCAGTACTTC.

V and J are TRBV29-1 and TRBJ2-5; the D gene is possibly TRBD2 (5 bases). Per germline, CDR1 SQVTM and CDR2 ANQGSEA. Trimming took 4 bases from V and 3 from J, leaving 12 bases between them. The CDR3 totals 13 residues. CDR3 nucleotide sequence: TGCAGCGTTGCCCGGGCGAGGGAAGAGACCCAGTACTTC. Protein sequence: CSVARAREETQYF.

This clonotype turned up a few times. J is TRBJ1-1 and V is TRBV7-9, with 9 bases identical to TRBD1. This CDR3 region has 14 residues. The V and J ends lost 5 bases and 1 base, in that order; junction bases with no gene match: 2. The germline V gene has CDR1 SEHNR and CDR2 FQNEAQ (reference sequence). In DNA form, the CDR3 reads TGTGCCAGCAGCGCACAGGGGGCGAACACTGAAGCTTTCTTT. It encodes CASSAQGANTEAFF.

This chain joins TRBV9 and TRBJ2-1; D is possibly TRBD2 (5 bases). CDR3 length: 14 residues. The V and J ends lost 0 bases and 3 bases respectively, with 7 bases between them. The V gene's germline CDR1 is SGDLS and CDR2 YYNGEE. The CDR3 DNA sequence: TGTGCCAGCAGCGTAGGGGGAGACTACAATGAGCAGTTCTTC. Translated, it gives CASSVGGDYNEQFF.

The rearrangement joins TRBV11-1 to TRBJ2-1; 10 bases align to TRBD2. Looked up from germline, CDR1 is SGHAT and CDR2 is FQDESV (reference sequence). The V and J ends lost 6 bases and 7 bases, in that order; junction bases with no gene match: 9. The CDR3 loop spans 15 amino acids. In nucleotides, the CDR3 is TGTGCCAGCAGGCCGGTACTAGCGGGAAGGAATGAGCAGTTCTTC. As protein: CASRPVLAGRNEQFF.

The table lists this clonotype with a count of one. The chain uses TRBV10-2 and TRBJ2-7; D is undetermined. V lost 6 bases to trimming and J lost 0 bases, with 12 bases between them. The CDR3 spans 14 residues. Germline V lookup: CDR1 WSHSY, CDR2 SAAADI. CDR3 region: CASSLEGTSYEQYF. CDR3 nucleotide sequence: TGCGCCAGCAGCTTGGAAGGCACCTCCTACGAGCAGTACTTC.

This chain links TRBV2 with TRBJ1-1; D is unclear. Per germline, CDR1 SNHLY and CDR2 FYNNEI. The CDR3 covers 14 residues. Trimming removed 4 bases at V and 3 bases at J, with 12 bases between. CDR3 in amino acids: CASSVRGKHTEAFF. CDR3 bases: TGTGCCAGCAGTGTAAGAGGGAAACACACTGAAGCTTTCTTT.

V and J are TRBV7-3 and TRBJ2-3; TRBD2 is a possible D gene (5 bases). Trimming removed 2 bases from V and 1 base from J, with 10 bases in between. Germline loops: CDR1 SGHTA, CDR2 FQGTGA. The CDR3 is 15 amino acids. CDR3 sequence (DNA): TGTGCCAGCAGCTTACACGGGATGGGCACAGATACGCAGTATTTT. Its translation is CASSLHGMGTDTQYF. The full variable domain, rest sourced from reference TRBV7-3 and TRBJ2-3, is GAGVSQTPSNKVTEKGKYVELRCDPISGHTALYWYRQSLGQGPEFLIYFQGTGAADDSGLPNDRFFAVRPEGSVSTLKIQRTERGDSAVYLCASSLHGMGTDTQYFGPGTRLTVL.

V and J are TRBV24-1 and TRBJ1-2, with 9 nucleotides matching TRBD1. This CDR3 region has 13 residues. Per germline, CDR1 KGHDR and CDR2 SFDVKD. V lost 7 bases and J lost 7; bases outside the gene matches: 6. CDR3 region: CATRDRGIVGYTF. The DNA for the CDR3 is TGTGCCACCAGGGACAGGGGCATAGTTGGCTACACCTTC.

The V call is TRBV11-2, the J call TRBJ2-3; D is undetermined. Germline CDR1 SGHAT, CDR2 FQNNGV. Trimming shortened V by 0 bases and J by 4 bases, and 8 bases separated the two germline ends. This CDR3 contains 14 residues. CDR3 in amino acids: CASSLDLGSDTQYF. In DNA, the CDR3 is TGTGCCAGCAGCTTAGATTTGGGCTCAGATACGCAGTATTTT.

This sequence joins TRBV15 and TRBJ1-6; no clear D gene. CDR3 length: 14 residues. Trimming cost V 6 bases and J 0 bases, with 6 bases left between them. CDR1 and CDR2 (germline): LNHNV, YYDKDF (reference sequence). In nucleotides, the CDR3 is TGTGCCACCAGGGCAAGCTCCTATAATTCACCCCTCCACTTT. Translation: CATRASSYNSPLHF. The full variable domain, its missing parts supplied by reference TRBV15 and TRBJ1-6, is DAMVIQNPRYQVTQFGKPVTLSCSQTLNHNVMYWYQQKSSQAPKLLFHYYDKDFNNEADTPDNFQSRRPNTSFCFLDIRSPGLGDTAMYLCATRASSYNSPLHFGNGTRLTVT.